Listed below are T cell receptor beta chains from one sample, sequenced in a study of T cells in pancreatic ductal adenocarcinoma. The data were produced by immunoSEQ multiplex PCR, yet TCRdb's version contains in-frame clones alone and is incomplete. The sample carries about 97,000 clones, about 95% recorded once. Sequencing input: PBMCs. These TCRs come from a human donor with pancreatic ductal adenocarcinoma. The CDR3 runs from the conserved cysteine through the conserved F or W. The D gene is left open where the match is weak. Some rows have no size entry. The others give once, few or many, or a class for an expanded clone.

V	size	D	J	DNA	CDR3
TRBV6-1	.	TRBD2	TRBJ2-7	TGTGCCAGCAGACTCGGACTAGCCGGGCAATACGAGCAGTACTTC	CASRLGLAGQYEQYF
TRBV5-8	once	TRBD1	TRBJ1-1	TGTGCCAGCAGTCGACAGGGTGGGACTGAAGCTTTCTTT	CASSRQGGTEAFF
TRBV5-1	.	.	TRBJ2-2	TGCGCCAGCAGCCCCCGGGGTAGGAACACCGGGGAGCTGTTTTTT	CASSPRGRNTGELFF
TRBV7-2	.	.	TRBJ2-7	TGTGCCAGCAGCTTAGCCGAACCGGGACTCCACTACGAGCAGTACTTC	CASSLAEPGLHYEQYF
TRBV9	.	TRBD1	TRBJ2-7	TGTGCCAGCAGCGCGCCAGGGACAGGTAACGAGCAGTACTTC	CASSAPGTGNEQYF
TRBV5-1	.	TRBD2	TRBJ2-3	TGCGCCAGCAGCTTCCTCGGACTAGCGGGGATAACCACAGATACGCAGTATTTT	CASSFLGLAGITTDTQYF
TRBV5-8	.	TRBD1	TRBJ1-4	TGTGCCAGCAGTGAGCCGGGACAGGACGAAAAACTGTTTTTT	CASSEPGQDEKLFF
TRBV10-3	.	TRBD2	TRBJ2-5	TGTGCCATCAGTCCGGGACTAGCGGGAGCTGAGACCCAGTACTTC	CAISPGLAGAETQYF
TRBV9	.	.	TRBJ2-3	TGTGCCAGCAGCGTCCAAGGTTCAGGTACGCAGTATTTT	CASSVQGSGTQYF
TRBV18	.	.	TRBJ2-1	TGTGCCAGCTCACCGGGAGCGGTCCTTGAGCAGTTCTTC	CASSPGAVLEQFF
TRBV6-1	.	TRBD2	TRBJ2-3	TGTGCCAGCACCACTAGCGGGAGTCTAGATACGCAGTATTTT	CASTTSGSLDTQYF
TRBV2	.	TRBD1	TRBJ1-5	TGTGCCAGCAGTGAAGCGCTTCCTGGACAGGGGAATCAGCCCCAGCATTTT	CASSEALPGQGNQPQHF
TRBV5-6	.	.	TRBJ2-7	TGTGCCAGCAGCACCACCGGGACAACCTACGAGCAGTACTTC	CASSTTGTTYEQYF
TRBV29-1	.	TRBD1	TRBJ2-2	TGCAGCGGGATCAGGGGGCGCCCCGGGGAGCTGTTTTTT	CSGIRGRPGELFF
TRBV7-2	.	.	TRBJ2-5	TGTGCCAGCAGCTTTGGCGGGGCCCGGTTGGGGACCCAGTACTTC	CASSFGGARLGTQYF
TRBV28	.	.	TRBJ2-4	TGTGCCAGCAGTCGTTCCCTCCGACAGGCCAAAAACATTCAGTACTTC	CASSRSLRQAKNIQYF
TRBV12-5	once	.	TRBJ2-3	TGTGCTAGTGCTATGCGGATGCCCCACCTCAGGGAAGATACGCAGTATTTT	CASAMRMPHLREDTQYF
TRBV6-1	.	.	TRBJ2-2	TGTGCCAGCAGTGAAGCCCTCCTAGTAGCCGGGGAGCTGTTTTTT	CASSEALLVAGELFF
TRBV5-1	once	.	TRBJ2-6	TGCGCCAGCAGCTTAGAGAGGGAGGCCAACGTCCTGACTTTC	CASSLEREANVLTF
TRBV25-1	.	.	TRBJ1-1	TGTGCCAGCAGTAACACATGGGCTTCCGAAGCTTTCTTT	CASSNTWASEAFF
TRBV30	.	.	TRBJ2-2	TGTGCCTGGAGTACCGAGCGACAGGTGGCCGGGGAGCTGTTTTTT	CAWSTERQVAGELFF
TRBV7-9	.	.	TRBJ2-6	TGTGCCAGCAGCCTACAGGCTGGGGCCAACGTCCTGACTTTC	CASSLQAGANVLTF
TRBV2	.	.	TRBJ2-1	TGTGCCAGCAGACTTTACAATGAGCAGTTCTTC	CASRLYNEQFF
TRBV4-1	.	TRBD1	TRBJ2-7	TGCGCCAGCAGCCTCGTCTTCGAGACAGGGGGTTCCTACGAGCAGTACTTC	CASSLVFETGGSYEQYF
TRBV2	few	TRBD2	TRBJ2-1	TGTGCCAGCGGGACTAGCGGTAATGAGCAGTTCTTC	CASGTSGNEQFF
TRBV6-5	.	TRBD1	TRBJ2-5	TGTGCCAGCAGTAGGACAGGGTTGACGGAGACCCAGTACTTC	CASSRTGLTETQYF
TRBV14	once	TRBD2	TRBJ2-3	TGTGCCAGCAGCCCCCTCGGGACTACCCCGTATACGCAGTATTTT	CASSPLGTTPYTQYF
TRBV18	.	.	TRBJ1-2	TGTGCCAGCTCACCTCTTGAGGACATACACTATGGCTACACCTTC	CASSPLEDIHYGYTF
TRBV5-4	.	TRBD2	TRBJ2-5	TGTGCCAGCAGCCTAAGACTAGCGGGAGAAGAGACCCAGTACTTC	CASSLRLAGEETQYF
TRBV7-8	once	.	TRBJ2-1	TGTGCCAGCAGCTTATTCACAGAAATTAGCTCCTACAATGAGCAGTTCTTC	CASSLFTEISSYNEQFF
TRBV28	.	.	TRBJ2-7	TGTGCCAGCAGTTTCCCACTAGGCGAGCAGTACTTC	CASSFPLGEQYF
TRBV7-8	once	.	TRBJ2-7	TGTGCCAGCAGCTCCCCTCAGGGTCCCTACGAGCAGTACTTC	CASSSPQGPYEQYF
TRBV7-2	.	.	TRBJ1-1	TGTGCCAGCAGCTCCGTATTATTCACTGAAGCTTTCTTT	CASSSVLFTEAFF
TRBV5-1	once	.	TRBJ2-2	TGCGCCAGCAGCCCCGCGTTCGGGGAGCTGTTTTTT	CASSPAFGELFF
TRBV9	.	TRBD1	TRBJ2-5	TGTGCCAGCAGCCAGGGGGACCAAGAGACCCAGTACTTC	CASSQGDQETQYF
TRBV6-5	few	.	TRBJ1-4	TGTGCCAGCAGTTACCTCGCCAGGGAAGGAAAACTGTTTTTT	CASSYLAREGKLFF
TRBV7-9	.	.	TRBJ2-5	TGTGCCAGCAGCTTTCCGGAGGGCCGGGGGGAGACCCAGTACTTC	CASSFPEGRGETQYF
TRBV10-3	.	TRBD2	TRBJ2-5	TGTGCCATCAGTGTTGAAGCGGGAGAGGGCGGGACCCAGTACTTC	CAISVEAGEGGTQYF
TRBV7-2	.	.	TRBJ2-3	TGTGCCAGCAGCTTAGGAGGCCCACTCGCAGATACGCAGTATTTT	CASSLGGPLADTQYF
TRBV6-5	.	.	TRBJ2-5	TGTGCCAGCCGACAGTTATGGAATCAAGAGACCCAGTACTTC	CASRQLWNQETQYF
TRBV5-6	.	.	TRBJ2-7	TGTGCCAGCAGCTTGGGGACTAACTACTACGAGCAGTACTTC	CASSLGTNYYEQYF
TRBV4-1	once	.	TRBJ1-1	TGCGCCAGCAGCCAAGGTCGGGGGGACACTGAAGCTTTCTTT	CASSQGRGDTEAFF
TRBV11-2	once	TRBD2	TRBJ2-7	TGTGCCAGCAGCTTAGGAGCGAGCGGGAACGAGCAGTACTTC	CASSLGASGNEQYF
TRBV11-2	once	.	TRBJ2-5	TGTGCCAGCAGCGAACAACAAGAGACCCAGTACTTC	CASSEQQETQYF
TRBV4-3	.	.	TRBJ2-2	TGCGCCAGCAGCTCACAGAGGAACACCGGGGAGCTGTTTTTT	CASSSQRNTGELFF
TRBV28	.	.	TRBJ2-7	TGTGCCAGCAGTAACCCAGGACAGTCCTCCGAGCAGTACTTC	CASSNPGQSSEQYF
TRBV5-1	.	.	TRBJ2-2	TGCGCCAGCAGCTTGCAGGGCCCCCCGAACACCGGGGAGCTGTTTTTT	CASSLQGPPNTGELFF
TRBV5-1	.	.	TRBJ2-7	TGCGCCAGCAGCTTGGCCTGGCAGGGTTTGCGCGAGCAGTACTTC	CASSLAWQGLREQYF
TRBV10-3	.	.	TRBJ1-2	TGTGCCATCAGTGAGTCGATAGGGGTGGGGGCGATGGATGGCTACACCTTC	CAISESIGVGAMDGYTF
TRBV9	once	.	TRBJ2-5	TGTGCCAGCAGCGTAGGAGGGTACGAGACCCAGTACTTC	CASSVGGYETQYF
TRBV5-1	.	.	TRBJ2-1	TGCGCCAGCAGCCCCAGTAACCTTGTCTACAATGAGCAGTTCTTC	CASSPSNLVYNEQFF
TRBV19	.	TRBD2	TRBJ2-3	TGTGCCAGTAGCATAAATAGCGGGGAGTTCTCAGATACGCAGTATTTT	CASSINSGEFSDTQYF
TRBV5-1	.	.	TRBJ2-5	TGCGCCAGCAGTCCTGACGGGGAAGAGACCCAGTACTTC	CASSPDGEETQYF
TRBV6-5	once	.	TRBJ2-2	TGTGCCAGCAGCAGGGGACCGGGCGGAGAGCTGTTTTTT	CASSRGPGGELFF
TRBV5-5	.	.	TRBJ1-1	TGTGCCAGCAGTCGCAGACAGGAGGCGAACACTGAAGCTTTCTTT	CASSRRQEANTEAFF
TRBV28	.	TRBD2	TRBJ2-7	TGTGCCAGCAGTTTAGGGAGAGCGGGAGACCCCGAGCAGTACTTC	CASSLGRAGDPEQYF
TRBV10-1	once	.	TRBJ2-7	TGCGCCAGCAGAGGGGTCTACGAGCAGTACTTC	CASRGVYEQYF